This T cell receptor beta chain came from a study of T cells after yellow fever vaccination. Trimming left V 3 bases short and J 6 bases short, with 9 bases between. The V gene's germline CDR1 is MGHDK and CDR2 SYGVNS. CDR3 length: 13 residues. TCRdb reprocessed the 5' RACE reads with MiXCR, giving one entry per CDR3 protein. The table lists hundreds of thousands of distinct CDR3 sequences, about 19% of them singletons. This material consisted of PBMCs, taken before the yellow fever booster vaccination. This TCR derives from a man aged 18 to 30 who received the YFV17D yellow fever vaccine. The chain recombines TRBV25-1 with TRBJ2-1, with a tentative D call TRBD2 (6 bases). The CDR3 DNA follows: TGTGCCAGCAGTGATCGTAGCGGCAATGAGCAGTTCTTC. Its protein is CASSDRSGNEQFF.